The 24 T cell receptor beta chains given below trace back to one sample, sequenced in a study of shared clonotypes between healthy human individuals. This table comes from immunoSEQ multiplex PCR, and its TCRdb copy is limited to in-frame clones, with some not included. Of about 2.4 million clones in the sample, approximately 94% are singletons; the top ten hold roughly 0.36%. The sequenced material came from naive CD4+ T cells from PBMCs. The subset denotes: CD45RA+ positively selected. Receptors originate from a man younger than 35 in good health. Some clones in this sample may be carry-over from other donors' samples.

Regarding this clone: This sample includes further DNA sequences coding for the same CDR3. This chain connects TRBV6-5 to TRBJ2-1; 7 bases align to TRBD1. The germline V gene encodes CDR1 MNHEY and CDR2 SVGAGI. This CDR3 is built from 15 residues. Trimming took 6 bases from V and 2 from J; bases not matched to a gene: 7. Written as DNA, the CDR3 is TGTGCCAGCAGCCGTGACAGGGCCGCCTACAATGAGCAGTTCTTC. This sequence encodes CASSRDRAAYNEQFF.

CDR3 in amino acids: CASSYSVRAAYRGYTF. The CDR3 DNA follows: TGTGCCAGCAGTTACTCAGTAAGGGCCGCATATCGTGGCTACACCTTC. The V gene is TRBV6-5, the J gene TRBJ1-2; D unclear. The CDR3 spans 16 residues. Germline CDR1 and CDR2: MNHEY and SVGAGI. Trimming shortened V by 0 bases and J by 7 bases, and 18 bases separated the two germline ends.

The V and J genes are TRBV5-1 and TRBJ2-1; 7 bases are a match to TRBD2. Germline loops: CDR1 SGHRS, CDR2 YFSETQ. CDR3 size: 15 residues. With 4 bases clipped from V and 4 bases from J, the junction kept 8 bases outside the gene matches. In nucleotides, the CDR3 is TGCGCCAGCAGCGGCGGGGGAACTCTTTACAATGAGCAGTTCTTC. Translating gives CASSGGGTLYNEQFF.

The rearrangement uses TRBV5-1 and TRBJ2-3; 10 bases are a match to TRBD2. V was pared by 4 bases and J by 4 bases, with 6 bases of the junction left unmatched. The germline CDR1 and CDR2 sequences are SGHRS and YFSETQ. The CDR3 contains 15 residues. CDR3 sequence reads: CASSPIAGGADTQYF. CDR3 in DNA: TGCGCCAGCAGCCCTATAGCGGGAGGCGCAGATACGCAGTATTTT.

CDR3 DNA sequence: TGTGCCAGCAGTTTCTATTTTACTCCCACAGATACGCAGTATTTT. Encoded protein: CASSFYFTPTDTQYF. The gene calls are TRBV27 and TRBJ2-3; no clear D. V lost 3 bases, J lost 2 bases, and 12 bases lay in between. CDR1 MNHEY and CDR2 SMNVEV come from the germline V gene (reference sequence). CDR3 size: 15 residues.

The chain carries TRBV5-1 and TRBJ1-2, with D uncertain. Germline V lookup: CDR1 SGHRS, CDR2 YFSETQ. V was cut by 0 bases and J by 8 bases, with 23 bases left in between. This CDR3 comprises 17 residues. This CDR3 is CASSLDPVPPVSSGYTF. CDR3 in DNA: TGCGCCAGCAGCTTGGATCCGGTACCTCCGGTTTCAAGCGGCTACACCTTC.

The rearrangement joins TRBV5-4 to TRBJ2-1; no firm D call. CDR3 size: 14 residues. Trimming stripped 4 bases from V and 7 bases from J, with 15 bases between. Germline CDR1 is SGHNT and CDR2 is YYREEE (reference sequence). In DNA form, the CDR3 reads TGTGCCAGCAGCAGGAAGCTCGCGTGGAATGAGCAGTTCTTC. Protein product: CASSRKLAWNEQFF.

The CDR3 coding sequence is TGTGCCAGCCCGGCCCACGGGGAGATCAATGAGCAGTTCTTC. Residues: CASPAHGEINEQFF. The V call is TRBV5-4, the J call TRBJ2-1, with a tentative D call TRBD2 (5 bases). This CDR3 is 14 amino acids long. V was shortened by 7 bases and J by 6 bases, with 17 bases between the two germline ends. CDR1 is SGHNT, CDR2 YYREEE, per germline (reference sequence).

This chain joins TRBV5-1 and TRBJ1-2; D is uncertain. The CDR3 spans 14 residues. The germline gives CDR1 SGHRS, CDR2 YFSETQ. V lost 0 bases and J 2 bases, leaving 8 bases between the germline ends. The CDR3 loop reads CASSLGTKNYGYTF. The CDR3 DNA reads as TGCGCCAGCAGCTTGGGGACGAAAAACTATGGCTACACCTTC. The variable domain in full, with the rest retrieved from reference TRBV5-1 and TRBJ1-2, is KAGVTQTPRYLIKTRGQQVTLSCSPISGHRSVSWYQQTPGQGLQFLFEYFSETQRNKGNFPGRFSGRQFSNSRSEMNVSTLELGDSALYLCASSLGTKNYGYTFGSGTRLTVV.

The V and J genes are TRBV28 and TRBJ2-3, with 15 bases fitting TRBD2. J gave up 6 bases and V 6 bases, and 16 bases lay outside the gene matches. CDR1 and CDR2 from the germline V gene are MDHEN and SYDVKM. The CDR3 runs to 19 residues. The CDR3 loop reads CASSTVGLAGGLSADTQYF. CDR3 coding DNA: TGTGCCAGCAGCACTGTCGGACTAGCGGGAGGGCTATCCGCCGATACGCAGTATTTT.

The chain recombines TRBV7-9 with TRBJ2-1, with 7 bases lining up with TRBD2. V lost 1 base to trimming and J lost 8 bases; unmatched junction nucleotides: 8. This CDR3 contains 15 residues. CDR1 is SEHNR, CDR2 FQNEAQ, per germline (reference sequence). In DNA, the CDR3 is TGTGCCAGCAGCTTAGGGGGAGGGAGCTGGTATGAGCAGTTCTTC. Protein sequence: CASSLGGGSWYEQFF.

The V call is TRBV10-3, the J call TRBJ2-1; TRBD2 matches at 7 bases. The J segment lost 2 bases and the V segment lost 8 bases, leaving 3 bases of the junction unmatched. Germline CDR1 reads ENHRY; CDR2 reads SYGVKD. The CDR3 is 13 amino acids. CDR3 sequence reads: CAILAGAYNEQFF. The CDR3 coding sequence is TGTGCCATCCTCGCGGGAGCCTACAATGAGCAGTTCTTC.

In regard to this clone: This sample includes further DNA sequences coding for the same CDR3. The chain employs TRBV18 and TRBJ1-5; D is unclear. The germline CDR1 and CDR2 sequences are KGHSH and LQKENI. The V and J ends lost 3 bases and 1 base respectively, with 7 bases between them. The CDR3 has 14 amino acids. CDR3 amino acids: CASSPKDSNQPQHF. The CDR3 region has the DNA TGTGCCAGCTCACCTAAGGACAGCAATCAGCCCCAGCATTTT.

This chain connects TRBV7-9 to TRBJ2-5; D call uncertain. The J call may be mistaken, given a closer DNA end match to TRBJ2-7. The germline V gene has CDR1 SEHNR and CDR2 FQNEAQ (reference sequence). The CDR3 covers 13 residues. The DNA for the CDR3 is TGTGCCAGCAGCCAAGACCACGGCTACGAGCAGTACTTC. It encodes CASSQDHGYEQYF.

V usage is TRBV5-1 and J usage is TRBJ2-7; possibly TRBD1 for D (6 bases). CDR3 length: 18 residues. V was pared by 4 bases and J by 5 bases, with 28 bases between. Germline values: CDR1 SGHRS, CDR2 YFSETQ. In DNA, the CDR3 is TGCGCCAGCAGCAAAACAGCGGTATCGGCAGGTCCAGGGGACGAGCAGTACTTC. It codes for CASSKTAVSAGPGDEQYF.

This chain links TRBV11-1 with TRBJ2-3; 9 bases match TRBD2. Losses at the gene ends were 3 bases for V and 4 bases for J; bases not matched to a gene: 11. Germline CDR1 SGHAT, CDR2 FQDESV (reference sequence). This CDR3 contains 17 residues. Written as DNA, the CDR3 is TGTGCCAGCAGCTTTACCGGGACTAGCCTAGTCGCAGATACGCAGTATTTT. Its translation: CASSFTGTSLVADTQYF.

This rearrangement joins TRBV5-1 to TRBJ1-1, with a weak D call TRBD1 (6 bases). Deletions cut 4 bases from V and 5 bases from J, with 15 bases between. This CDR3 contains 14 residues. Germline V gene lookup returns CDR1 SGHRS and CDR2 YFSETQ. The DNA for the CDR3 is TGCGCCAGCAGCCCCGGGGGGGGCGAAACTGAAGCTTTCTTT. This codes for CASSPGGGETEAFF. Supplemented by reference TRBV5-1 and TRBJ1-1, the full variable domain reads KAGVTQTPRYLIKTRGQQVTLSCSPISGHRSVSWYQQTPGQGLQFLFEYFSETQRNKGNFPGRFSGRQFSNSRSEMNVSTLELGDSALYLCASSPGGGETEAFFGQGTRLTVV.

The chain uses TRBV7-9 and TRBJ1-3, with a possible D match to TRBD1 (6 bases). Trimming left V 8 bases short and J 2 bases short, with 13 bases between. In germline, CDR1 is SEHNR, CDR2 FQNEAQ (reference sequence). There are 14 residues in the CDR3. Written as DNA, the CDR3 is TGTGCCAGCTTGGATGGGGGCCCTGGAAACACCATATATTTT. This codes for CASLDGGPGNTIYF.

CDR3 loop: CASSRGQGGNSPLHF. The DNA for the CDR3 is TGTGCCAGCAGCCGAGGACAGGGGGGAAATTCACCCCTCCACTTT. J is TRBJ1-6 and V is TRBV5-6; 10 nucleotides agree with TRBD1. The junction had 5 bases not matched to a gene; V was cut back by 4 bases and J by 7 bases. Per germline, CDR1 SGHDT and CDR2 YYEEEE. The CDR3 is made up of 15 amino acids. The variable domain in full, with the rest retrieved from reference TRBV5-6 and TRBJ1-6, is DAGVTQSPTHLIKTRGQQVTLRCSPKSGHDTVSWYQQALGQGPQFIFQYYEEEERQRGNFPDRFSGHQFPNYSSELNVNALLLGDSALYLCASSRGQGGNSPLHFGNGTRLTVT.

This chain joins TRBV27 and TRBJ2-7, with 12 bases matching TRBD1. Germline CDR1 reads MNHEY; CDR2 reads SMNVEV (reference sequence). V lost 6 bases, J lost 4 bases, and 13 bases stayed unmatched. The CDR3 is made up of 17 amino acids. CDR3 protein: CASSHPPGTGGIYEQYF. The CDR3 DNA reads TGTGCCAGCAGCCATCCCCCCGGGACAGGGGGCATTTACGAGCAGTACTTC.

The chain carries TRBV29-1 and TRBJ2-3, with 13 bases aligning to TRBD2. CDR1 and CDR2 from the germline V gene are SQVTM and ANQGSEA. The CDR3 consists of 14 residues. Trimming at V came to 6 bases and at J to 4 bases, leaving 4 bases not matched to a gene. CDR3 nucleotide sequence: TGCAGCGTGAGACTAGCGGGAGGTTCAGATACGCAGTATTTT. It specifies CSVRLAGGSDTQYF.

This sequence joins TRBV7-8 and TRBJ1-5, with D hard to call. CDR1 and CDR2 from the germline V gene are SGHVS and FQNEAQ. The V end lost 1 base, the J end lost 0 bases, and 13 bases lay between the germline ends. The CDR3 is 17 amino acids. Here the CDR3 reads CASSLGRPWNSNQPQHF. The DNA of the CDR3 is TGTGCCAGCAGCTTAGGCCGGCCCTGGAATAGCAATCAGCCCCAGCATTTT.

This clone came up once. The rearrangement links TRBV29-1 to TRBJ1-5; a weak D match, TRBD1 (5 bases). V was trimmed by 8 bases and J by 2 bases, leaving 22 bases between them. Germline-derived CDR1 and CDR2 are SQVTM and ANQGSEA. The CDR3 sequence is 16 residues long. The CDR3 protein is CSSNRPGRAGNQPQHF. For the CDR3, the DNA is TGCAGCTCGAACCGCCCCGGCAGGGCGGGCAATCAGCCCCAGCATTTT.

The chain couples TRBV6-6 to TRBJ2-3, with a possible D match to TRBD1 (5 bases). Germline CDR1 and CDR2: MNHNY and SVGAGI (reference sequence). Trimming removed 2 bases at V and 1 base at J, with 7 bases between. The CDR3 length is 14 residues. CDR3 protein: CASSYLTGTDTQYF. CDR3 DNA: TGTGCCAGCAGTTACCTGACAGGCACAGATACGCAGTATTTT.